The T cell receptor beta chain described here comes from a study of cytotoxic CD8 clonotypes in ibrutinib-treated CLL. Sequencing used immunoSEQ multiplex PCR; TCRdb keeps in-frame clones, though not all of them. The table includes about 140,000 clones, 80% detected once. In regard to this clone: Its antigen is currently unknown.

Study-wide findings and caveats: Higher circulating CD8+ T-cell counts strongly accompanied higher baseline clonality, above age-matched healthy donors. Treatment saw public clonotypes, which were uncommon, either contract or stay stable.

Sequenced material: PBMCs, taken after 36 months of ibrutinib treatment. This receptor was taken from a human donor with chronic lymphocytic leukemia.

In DNA form, the CDR3 reads TGTGCCAGCAGCGTCATGCAGGGGGGTGGTGAGACCCAGTACTTC. Its translation is CASSVMQGGGETQYF. V and J are TRBV7-9 and TRBJ2-5; D is perhaps TRBD1 (7 bases). The V end lost 5 bases, the J end lost 5 bases, and 18 bases lay between the germline ends. The CDR3 loop spans 15 amino acids. CDR1 and CDR2 from the germline V gene are SEHNR and FQNEAQ (reference sequence).